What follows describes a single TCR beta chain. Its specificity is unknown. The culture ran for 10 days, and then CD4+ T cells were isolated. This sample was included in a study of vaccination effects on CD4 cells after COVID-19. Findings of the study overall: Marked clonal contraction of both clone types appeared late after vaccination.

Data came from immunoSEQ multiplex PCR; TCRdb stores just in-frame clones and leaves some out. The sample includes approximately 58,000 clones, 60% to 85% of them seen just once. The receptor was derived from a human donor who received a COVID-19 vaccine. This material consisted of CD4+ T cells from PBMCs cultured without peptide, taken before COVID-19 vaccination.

Here the CDR3 reads CASSLRDRLLEELFF. In DNA, the CDR3 is TGTGCCAGCAGCTTGCGGGACCGCTTATTGGAAGAGTTGTTTTTT. This chain uses TRBV5-5 with TRBJ2-2, with D perhaps assigned TRBD1 or TRBD2 (5 bases each). V gave up 1 base and J gave up 15 bases, with 22 bases separating them. The CDR3 has 15 residues. Per the germline V gene, CDR1 is SGHKS and CDR2 is YYEKEE (reference sequence).